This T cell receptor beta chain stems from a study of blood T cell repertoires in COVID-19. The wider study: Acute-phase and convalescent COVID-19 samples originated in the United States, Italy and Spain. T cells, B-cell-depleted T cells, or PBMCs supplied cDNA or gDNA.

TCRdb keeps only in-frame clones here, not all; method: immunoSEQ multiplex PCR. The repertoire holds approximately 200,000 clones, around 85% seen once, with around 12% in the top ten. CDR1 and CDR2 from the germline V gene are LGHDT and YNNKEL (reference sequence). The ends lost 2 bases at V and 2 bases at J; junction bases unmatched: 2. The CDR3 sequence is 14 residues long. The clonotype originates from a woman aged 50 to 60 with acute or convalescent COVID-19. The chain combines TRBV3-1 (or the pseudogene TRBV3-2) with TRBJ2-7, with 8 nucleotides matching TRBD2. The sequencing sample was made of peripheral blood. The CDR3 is CASSQSGGTYEQYF. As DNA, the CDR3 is TGTGCCAGCAGCCAAAGCGGGGGAACCTACGAGCAGTACTTC.